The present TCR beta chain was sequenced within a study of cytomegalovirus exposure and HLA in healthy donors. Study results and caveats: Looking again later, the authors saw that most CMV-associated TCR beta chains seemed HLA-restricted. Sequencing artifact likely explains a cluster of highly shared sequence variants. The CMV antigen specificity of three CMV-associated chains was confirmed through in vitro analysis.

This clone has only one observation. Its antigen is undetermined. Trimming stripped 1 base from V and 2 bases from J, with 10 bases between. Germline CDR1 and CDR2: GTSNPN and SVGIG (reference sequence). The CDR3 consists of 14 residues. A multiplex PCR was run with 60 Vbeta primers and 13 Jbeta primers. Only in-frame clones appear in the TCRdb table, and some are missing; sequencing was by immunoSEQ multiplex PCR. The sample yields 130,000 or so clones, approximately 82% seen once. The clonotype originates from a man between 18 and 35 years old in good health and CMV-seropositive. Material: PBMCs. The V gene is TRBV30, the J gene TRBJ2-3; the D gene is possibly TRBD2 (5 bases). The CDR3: CAWSAGIFTDTQYF. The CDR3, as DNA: TGTGCCTGGAGTGCCGGGATTTTCACAGATACGCAGTATTTT.